The 23 T cell receptor beta chains reported below all come from one sample, sequenced in a study of OX40 agonist ivuxolimab in advanced cancers. Library generation was performed with the immunoSEQ multiplex PCR assay. In TCRdb, the immuneACCESS table is reduced to in-frame sequences with V and J assigned. These tables do not hold every clone; where another copy was compared, an unresolved V gene accounts for under half, and the others remain unexplained. The sample profile shows around 67,000 clones; roughly 84% of them were found once. Together, the top ten hold roughly 2% of the sample. The sample consisted of CD4+ or CD8+ T cells sorted from blood, taken in a trial of the OX40 agonist ivuxolimab. These TCRs come from an adult with an advanced solid tumor such as melanoma, head and neck, liver or kidney cancer.

The rearrangement uses TRBV5-5 and TRBJ1-5, with no clear D. Germline CDR1 SGHKS, CDR2 YYEKEE (reference sequence). The V end was cut by 4 bases, the J end by 4 bases, with 18 bases between. This CDR3 contains 16 residues. CDR3 region: CASSPFGQSGNQPQHF. The CDR3 nucleotides are TGTGCCAGCAGCCCCTTCGGGCAGTCGGGGAATCAGCCCCAGCATTTT.

The genes are TRBV10-2 and TRBJ1-1, with 8 bases fitting TRBD1. Germline loops: CDR1 WSHSY, CDR2 SAAADI. Trimming removed 0 bases from V and 2 bases from J; junction bases left unmatched: 8. The CDR3 totals 17 residues. The CDR3 nucleotides are TGCGCCAGCAGTGAGTCGTCAGGGGGCCCGAGAAACACTGAAGCTTTCTTT. Its translation: CASSESSGGPRNTEAFF.

This chain links TRBV5-1 with TRBJ1-1; D is perhaps TRBD1 (5 bases). Germline assignment: CDR1 SGHRS and CDR2 YFSETQ. The ends were cut back, 4 bases at V and 7 bases at J, with 14 bases in the middle. This CDR3 comprises 13 residues. The CDR3 spells CASSIGTQGEAFF. CDR3 DNA: TGCGCCAGCAGCATCGGGACGCAAGGTGAAGCTTTCTTT.

CDR3 sequence: CASKGREADTQYF. CDR3 DNA sequence: TGTGCCAGCAAGGGACGGGAGGCAGATACGCAGTATTTT. The chain employs TRBV27 and TRBJ2-3; 7 bases are shared with TRBD2. CDR3 size: 13 residues. Germline trimming cut 7 bases from V and 4 bases from J; bases unmatched to any gene: 5. CDR1 is MNHEY and CDR2 is SMNVEV in the germline V gene (reference sequence).

This chain connects TRBV7-9 to TRBJ2-7; D gene unclear. Germline V gives CDR1 SEHNR, CDR2 FQNEAQ (reference sequence). This CDR3 spans 14 amino acids. Trimming took off 5 bases at V and 6 bases at J, with 17 bases between the two ends. This chain's CDR3 is CASSTSGLDVEQYF. The CDR3 nucleotides read TGTGCCAGCAGCACGTCGGGTCTTGACGTCGAGCAGTACTTC.

The chain joins TRBV12-1 to TRBJ1-5; the D call in the table, TRBD1, was not verified against the DNA. TRBV12-1 is labeled a pseudogene. The CDR3 length is 15 residues. CDR3 protein: CASRGQGEGNQPQHF. CDR3 nucleotide sequence: TGTGCCAGCAGGGGACAGGGGGAAGGCAATCAGCCCCAGCATTTT.

The chain couples TRBV2 to TRBJ2-7, with 8 bases matching TRBD2. CDR1 and CDR2 from the germline V gene are SNHLY and FYNNEI. This CDR3 has 15 amino acids. After removal of 3 bases from V and 3 bases from J, the junction contained 7 bases not matched to a gene. CDR3 residues: CASSDFLAGGYEQYF. In DNA form, the CDR3 reads TGTGCCAGCAGTGACTTCTTGGCGGGAGGCTACGAGCAGTACTTC.

The rearrangement uses TRBV18 and TRBJ1-3; perhaps TRBD1 as D (6 bases). The CDR3 loop spans 15 amino acids. Per the germline V gene, CDR1 is KGHSH and CDR2 is LQKENI. Trimming pared 1 base from V and 2 bases from J, leaving 9 bases between. The CDR3 nucleotides are TGTGCCAGCTCACCACGGGACACCGCTGGAAACACCATATATTTT. Residues: CASSPRDTAGNTIYF.

The chain is built from TRBV27 and TRBJ2-5; TRBD1 matches at 7 bases. The CDR3 sequence is 15 residues long. Germline CDR1 and CDR2: MNHEY and SMNVEV (reference sequence). V was pared by 6 bases and J by 1 base, with 8 bases of the junction left unmatched. This chain's CDR3 is CASRKGDRAQETQYF. The CDR3 nucleotides are TGTGCCAGCAGAAAGGGGGACAGAGCCCAAGAGACCCAGTACTTC.

The V gene is TRBV11-2, the J gene TRBJ2-3; 7 bases map to TRBD1. CDR3 size: 14 residues. Germline CDR1 and CDR2: SGHAT and FQNNGV. Trimming removed 4 bases from V and 7 bases from J; junction bases left unmatched: 8. CDR3 bases: TGTGCCAGCAGCTACTTACACAGGGGCAATACGCAGTATTTT. As protein: CASSYLHRGNTQYF.

This rearrangement joins TRBV5-3 to TRBJ2-7; 7 bases agree with TRBD2. TRBV5-3 is identified as an open reading frame with a role that is uncertain. J was trimmed by 7 bases and V by 0 bases; bases with no gene match: 16. The CDR3 runs 17 residues. CDR3 sequence (DNA): TGTGCCAGAAGCTTGGCCTTGGGGGAGGGCCTTTTGGGAGAGCAGTACTTC. It codes for CARSLALGEGLLGEQYF.

In DNA, the CDR3 is TGTGCCAGTAGCCGGACAGGGGGCTACGAGCAGTACTTC. Amino acids: CASSRTGGYEQYF. This sequence joins TRBV19 and TRBJ2-7; 10 nucleotides line up with TRBD1. The length of the CDR3 is 13 residues. V was clipped by 6 bases and J by 3 bases; unmatched bases: 2. Per germline, CDR1 LNHDA and CDR2 SQIVND (reference sequence).

This chain links TRBV9 with TRBJ2-3, with D possibly TRBD2 on 6 matching bases. V shed 0 bases and J shed 0 bases, with 11 bases lying between them. The CDR3 length is 16 residues. Germline-derived CDR1 and CDR2 are SGDLS and YYNGEE. The CDR3 reads CASSVGSSDSTDTQYF. The CDR3 nucleotides are TGTGCCAGCAGCGTAGGCTCTAGCGATAGCACAGATACGCAGTATTTT.

J is TRBJ1-1 and V is TRBV10-1; perhaps TRBD1 as D (6 bases). The CDR3 has 12 residues. V was cut by 6 bases and J by 12 bases, with 17 bases left in between. Per germline, CDR1 WNHNN and CDR2 SYGVQD (reference sequence). CDR3 coding DNA: TGCGCCAGCAGCGCTACAGGGAGAGGGTCTTTCTTT. It is translated as CASSATGRGSFF.

The chain employs TRBV6-1 and TRBJ2-7; D is tentatively TRBD1 or TRBD2 (5 bases each). Trimming shortened V by 11 bases and J by 6 bases, and 23 bases separated the two germline ends. The germline V gene has CDR1 MNHNS and CDR2 SASEGT. This CDR3 region has 14 residues. The DNA of the CDR3 is TGTGCCCCCCAAGGTGAGGGGCGTACCGGCGAGCAGTACTTC. Translation gives CAPQGEGRTGEQYF.

This rearrangement joins TRBV10-3 to TRBJ2-1, with D perhaps matching TRBD2 (6 bases). This CDR3 region has 14 residues. Looked up from germline, CDR1 is ENHRY and CDR2 is SYGVKD. Trimming cost V 3 bases and J 7 bases, with 13 bases left between them. The CDR3 DNA sequence: TGTGCCATCAGTGATCGTACCAGCGGGAATGAGCAGTTCTTC. It yields the protein CAISDRTSGNEQFF.

This clone appeared a few times. V gene TRBV19 combines with J gene TRBJ1-1; D possibly corresponds to TRBD1 (6 bases). Germline V gene data show CDR1 as LNHDA and CDR2 as SQIVND (reference sequence). Trimming removed 7 bases from V and 1 base from J, with 13 bases in between. The CDR3 has 14 amino acids. CDR3 sequence: CASTRTAKNTEAFF. The CDR3 nucleotides are TGTGCCAGTACCCGGACAGCAAAGAACACTGAAGCTTTCTTT. Full variable domain (missing parts from reference TRBV19 and TRBJ1-1): DGGITQSPKYLFRKEGQNVTLSCEQNLNHDAMYWYRQDPGQGLRLIYYSQIVNDFQKGDIAEGYSVSREKKESFPLTVTSAQKNPTAFYLCASTRTAKNTEAFFGQGTRLTVV.

The rearrangement links TRBV2 to TRBJ2-1, with TRBD1 identical over 8 bases. V was clipped by 7 bases and J by 0 bases; unmatched bases: 8. CDR3 length: 16 residues. Looked up from germline, CDR1 is SNHLY and CDR2 is FYNNEI. The CDR3 bases are TGTGCCAGCACCCAGGACAGGGCAGACTCCTACAATGAGCAGTTCTTC. Its protein product is CASTQDRADSYNEQFF.

This rearrangement joins TRBV5-1 to TRBJ2-7; D perhaps matches TRBD1 (5 bases). CDR1 SGHRS and CDR2 YFSETQ come from the germline V gene. The V and J ends lost 5 bases and 5 bases respectively, with 11 bases between them. This CDR3 comprises 12 residues. The CDR3 spells CASRQQDDEQYF. CDR3 bases: TGCGCCAGCAGACAACAGGACGACGAGCAGTACTTC.

J is TRBJ2-1 and V is TRBV10-2, with 9 bases lining up with TRBD2. Germline loops: CDR1 WSHSY, CDR2 SAAADI. This CDR3 spans 18 amino acids. V trimming: 6 bases; J trimming: 9 bases; junction bases outside the gene matches: 21. CDR3 amino acids: CASRFSGGRASLVGEQFF. CDR3 bases: TGCGCCAGCAGATTCAGTGGCGGGAGGGCCTCGTTGGTGGGTGAGCAGTTCTTC.

The V gene is TRBV23-1, the J gene TRBJ1-5; D is unclear. TRBV23-1 is known as an ORF, though its function is uncertain. The CDR3 length is 15 residues. Trimming left V 6 bases short and J 3 bases short, with 15 bases between. The CDR3 nucleotides are TGCGCCAGCAGACCCGTTGGGAGGGACAATCAGCCCCAGCATTTT. Translation gives CASRPVGRDNQPQHF.

The rearrangement uses TRBV28 and TRBJ2-7, with 7 positions matching TRBD2. CDR1 and CDR2 from the germline V gene are MDHEN and SYDVKM. The CDR3 has 14 residues. V was clipped by 2 bases and J by 0 bases; unmatched bases: 1. The CDR3: CASSLPSGSYEQYF. The DNA of the CDR3 is TGTGCCAGCAGTTTACCTAGCGGCTCCTACGAGCAGTACTTC. Full variable domain (outside the CDR3, taken from reference TRBV28 and TRBJ2-7): DVKVTQSSRYLVKRTGEKVFLECVQDMDHENMFWYRQDPGLGLRLIYFSYDVKMKEKGDIPEGYSVSREKKERFSLILESASTNQTSMYLCASSLPSGSYEQYFGPGTRLTVT.

The chain has TRBV27 and TRBJ2-3; 8 bases align to TRBD2. This CDR3 is 17 amino acids long. The trim removed 0 bases at V and 3 bases at J, leaving 8 bases unmatched. The germline V gene encodes CDR1 MNHEY and CDR2 SMNVEV (reference sequence). In DNA, the CDR3 is TGTGCCAGCAGTTTATCGGGAGCCGGGACTAGGACAGATACGCAGTATTTT. The encoded protein is CASSLSGAGTRTDTQYF.